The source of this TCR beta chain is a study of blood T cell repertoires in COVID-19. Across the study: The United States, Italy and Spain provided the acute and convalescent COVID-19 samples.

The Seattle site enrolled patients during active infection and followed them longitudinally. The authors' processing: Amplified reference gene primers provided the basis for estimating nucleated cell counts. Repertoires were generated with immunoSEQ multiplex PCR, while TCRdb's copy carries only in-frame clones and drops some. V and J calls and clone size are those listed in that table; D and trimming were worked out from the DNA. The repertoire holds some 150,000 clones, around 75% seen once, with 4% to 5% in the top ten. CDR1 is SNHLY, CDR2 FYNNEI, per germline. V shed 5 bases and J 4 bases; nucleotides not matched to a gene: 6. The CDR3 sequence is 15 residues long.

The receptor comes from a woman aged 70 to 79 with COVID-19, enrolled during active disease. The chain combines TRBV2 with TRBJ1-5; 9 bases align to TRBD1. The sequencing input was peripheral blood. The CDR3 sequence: CASSQGGQGNQPQHF. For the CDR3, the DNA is TGTGCCAGCAGTCAAGGGGGACAGGGAAATCAGCCCCAGCATTTT.